This T cell receptor (beta chain) was sequenced for a study of blood T cell repertoires in COVID-19. Study-level background: Samples taken during acute and convalescent COVID-19 were collected in the United States, Italy and Spain. In each case, the material was cDNA or gDNA derived from T cells, B-cell-depleted T cells, or PBMCs.

CDR3 size: 15 residues. Germline V lookup: CDR1 MGHRA, CDR2 YSYEKL. V lost 4 bases and J lost 8; bases outside the gene matches: 11. The protocol was immunoSEQ multiplex PCR, while the TCRdb copy is restricted to in-frame clones and leaves out a portion. In the table there are some 200,000 clones, 75% to 85% of which are singletons. This chain links TRBV4-1 with TRBJ1-2; 9 bases agree with TRBD1. Sequenced material: peripheral blood. This receptor was obtained from a man between 50 and 59 years old with active or convalescent COVID-19. The chain's CDR3 is CASSPLEQGAIGYTF. CDR3 nucleotides: TGCGCCAGCAGCCCGCTAGAACAGGGGGCGATCGGCTACACCTTC.